This entry describes one T cell receptor (beta chain). The antigen is undetermined. The source of the sample is a study of T cell responses to AZD1222 COVID-19 vaccine. Whole-study findings and limits: Receipt of two AZD1222 doses was followed by a rise in Spike-specific TCR breadth and depth. The peak T cell response came first, and repertoires were sampled only after it. The donor cohort was predominantly white British with a female majority, and clonal diversity may have been underestimated. Across spike, vaccine-associated CD4 TCRs were found, dominant at 160-218 and 743-854.

Produced via immunoSEQ multiplex PCR; TCRdb's table is partial and in-frame only. The sample table includes over 130,000 clones. Trimming shortened V by 6 bases and J by 2 bases, and 10 bases separated the two germline ends. This CDR3 has 13 residues. Germline V CDR1 and CDR2: SNHLY, FYNNEI. The chain joins TRBV2 to TRBJ2-5; D is possibly TRBD2 (5 bases). The sample consisted of peripheral blood. The TCR originated in an adult in good health. The CDR3 region is CASSGIRQETQYF. The DNA of the CDR3 is TGTGCCAGCAGCGGGATACGACAAGAGACCCAGTACTTC.